The present entry profiles one TCR beta chain with its context. The data were taken from a study of control samples from healthy donors and cancer patients. Only in-frame clones appear in the TCRdb table, and some are missing; sequencing was by immunoSEQ multiplex PCR. The sample records about 150,000 clones, approximately 93% being singletons. Looked up from germline, CDR1 is MGHRA and CDR2 is YSYEKL. V dropped 1 base and J dropped 6 bases, with 15 bases sitting between them. CDR3 length equals 15 residues. The V gene is TRBV4-1, the J gene TRBJ1-1; D may be TRBD1 (6 bases). Sequenced sample: blood. The receptor comes from a man aged 40-55 years in good health. Here the CDR3 reads CASSQVPGEVAEAFF. CDR3 bases: TGCGCCAGCAGCCAAGTGCCAGGGGAAGTGGCTGAAGCTTTCTTT.